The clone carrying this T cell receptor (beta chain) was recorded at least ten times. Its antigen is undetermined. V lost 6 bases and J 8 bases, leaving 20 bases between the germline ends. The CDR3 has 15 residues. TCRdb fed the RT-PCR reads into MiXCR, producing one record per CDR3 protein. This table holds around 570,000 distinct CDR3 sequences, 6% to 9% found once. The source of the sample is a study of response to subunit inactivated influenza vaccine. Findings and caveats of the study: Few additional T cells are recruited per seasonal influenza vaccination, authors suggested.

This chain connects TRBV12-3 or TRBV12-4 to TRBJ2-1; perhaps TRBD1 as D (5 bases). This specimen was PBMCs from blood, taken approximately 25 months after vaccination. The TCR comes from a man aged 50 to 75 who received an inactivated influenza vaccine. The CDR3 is CASSPGGAQGDEQFF. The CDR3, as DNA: TGTGCCAGCAGCCCCGGCGGAGCCCAGGGCGATGAGCAGTTCTTC.